A single T cell receptor (beta chain) is shown here with its context. Its antigen is not known. Frozen-stored PBMCs produced approximately 2 micrograms of genomic DNA for TCR beta libraries. This sample was taken from a study of cytotoxic CD8 clonotypes in ibrutinib-treated CLL. Study details: Outcomes included roughly 24 partial and 2 complete responses; after median roughly 71 months, roughly 14 stayed remitted and approximately 12 progressed. Study-wide results and limits: Clonality was higher at ibrutinib response and returned toward baseline at progression.

Unmatched junction bases numbered 7, after V lost 6 bases and J lost 2 bases. The CDR3 consists of 15 residues. CDR1 is ENHRY and CDR2 is SYGVKD in the germline V gene. Profiled with immunoSEQ multiplex PCR; TCRdb holds only in-frame clones, not every one. Altogether around 310,000 clones are present, about 77% being singletons, with the ten largest covering over 5%. The receptor was derived from a human donor with chronic lymphocytic leukemia. This chain connects TRBV10-3 to TRBJ2-3; 8 nucleotides match TRBD1. The sequencing here drew on PBMCs, taken before ibrutinib treatment. The DNA for the CDR3 is TGTGCCATCAGCGAGGGACAGGTACACACAGATACGCAGTATTTT. Translating it yields CAISEGQVHTDTQYF.